These 7 T cell receptor beta chains originate from one sample sequenced in a study of radiotherapy plus CTLA-4 blockade in lung cancer. Here immunoSEQ multiplex PCR was the method, and the copy in TCRdb shows in-frame clones only, minus some. The sample shows 45,000 to 75,000 clones, around 80% of them seen only once. The material was peripheral blood, obtained from a patient treated with radiotherapy plus ipilimumab. These receptors all stem from a human donor with non-small cell lung cancer who had a partial response to radiotherapy plus ipilimumab.

This clone turned up a few times. The chain recombines TRBV6-5 with TRBJ1-6, with 8 bases identical to TRBD1. Looked up from germline, CDR1 is MNHEY and CDR2 is SVGAGI. This CDR3 is 16 amino acids long. Trimming removed 2 bases from V and 0 bases from J; junction bases left unmatched: 0. The CDR3 nucleotides are TGTGCCAGCAGTTACACAGGGGGCTCCTATAATTCACCCCTCCACTTT. This encodes CASSYTGGSYNSPLHF.

The chain employs TRBV9 and TRBJ2-7, with D unresolved. The CDR3 consists of 14 residues. The V gene's germline CDR1 is SGDLS and CDR2 YYNGEE. Deletions cut 0 bases from V and 1 base from J, with 8 bases between. The CDR3 sequence: CASSVEGASYEQYF. In DNA form, the CDR3 reads TGTGCCAGCAGCGTAGAAGGAGCGTCCTACGAGCAGTACTTC.

The J gene is TRBJ1-5, the V gene TRBV6-5, with D possibly matching TRBD1 (6 bases). V lost 6 bases, J lost 4 bases, and 16 bases lay in between. The germline V gene has CDR1 MNHEY and CDR2 SVGAGI. CDR3 length: 15 amino acids. CDR3: CASSPDSVTNQPQHF. Written as DNA, the CDR3 is TGTGCCAGCAGCCCGGACAGTGTCACTAATCAGCCCCAGCATTTT.

The chain has TRBV4-1 and TRBJ1-6; TRBD1 matches at 11 bases. Trimming took 3 bases from V and 4 from J; bases not matched to a gene: 5. The CDR3 has 17 residues. Germline CDR1 is MGHRA and CDR2 is YSYEKL. CDR3 protein: CASSQSGTGGYNSPLHF. In DNA form, the CDR3 reads TGCGCCAGCAGCCAGTCCGGGACAGGGGGGTATAATTCACCCCTCCACTTT.

This chain uses TRBV11-2 with TRBJ1-2; tentatively, D is TRBD1 (5 bases). The V gene lost 5 bases and the J gene lost 5 bases, with 6 bases spanning the gap. Germline V CDR1 and CDR2: SGHAT, FQNNGV. This CDR3 has 11 residues. DNA for the CDR3: TGTGCCAGCAGCCGGGGGTATGGCTACACCTTC. Translated, it gives CASSRGYGYTF.

Many counts were recorded for this clone. The chain uses TRBV6-5 and TRBJ2-1; TRBD2 matches at 13 bases. The CDR3 sequence is 14 residues long. The germline V gene encodes CDR1 MNHEY and CDR2 SVGAGI. The V segment lost 5 bases and the J segment 7 bases; nucleotides outside the gene matches: 2. The CDR3 DNA sequence: TGTGCCAGCAGTAGGACTAGCGGGGGTAATGAGCAGTTCTTC. Translated, it gives CASSRTSGGNEQFF.

This CDR3 is CASSPPGTGSPIQYF. The CDR3 DNA is TGTGCCAGCAGTCCACCCGGGACAGGGTCTCCCATTCAGTACTTC. The chain uses TRBV6-5 and TRBJ2-4; 9 bases are a match to TRBD1. J was trimmed by 9 bases and V by 5 bases; bases with no gene match: 11. Germline values: CDR1 MNHEY, CDR2 SVGAGI. The CDR3 has 15 residues.